The entry below describes one TCR beta chain. These data are taken from a study of cytomegalovirus exposure and HLA in healthy donors. The CDR3 loop spans 15 amino acids. The germline gives CDR1 SNHLY, CDR2 FYNNEI. Trimming cost V 2 bases and J 5 bases, with 15 bases left between them. PCR involved 60 Vbeta and 13 Jbeta primers. Method: immunoSEQ multiplex PCR; TCRdb's copy keeps in-frame clones and lacks some. The sample holds 200,000 or so clones, approximately 80% seen once. Sequenced sample: PBMCs. The rearrangement links TRBV2 to TRBJ1-1; no firm D call. The receptor comes from a woman aged 18 to 35 in good health and CMV-seropositive. CDR3 sequence (DNA): TGTGCCAGCAGTGAAAGGCAGGCTGGGTGGACTGAAGCTTTCTTT. Protein product: CASSERQAGWTEAFF.